This T cell receptor (beta chain) came from a study of T-cell reconstitution after alpha-beta-depleted transplantation in children. Unique molecular identifiers featured in how the TCRbeta library was prepared. TCRdb independently ran MiXCR on the PCR reads; one entry per CDR3 protein. Of about 190,000 distinct CDR3 sequences listed, about 6.4% are singletons. CDR1 DFQATT and CDR2 SNEGSKA come from the germline V gene (reference sequence). CDR3 length: 12 residues. Trimming took off 3 bases at V and 7 bases at J, with 10 bases between the two ends. This clonotype was detected ten times or more. The sequence was collected from a human donor who donated a stem cell graft to a child with Wiskott-Aldrich syndrome. The sequencing used PBMCs from the stem cell graft donor, collected from the stem cell graft. The chain links TRBV20-1 to TRBJ2-1; possible D gene TRBD2, 6 bases. The CDR3 sequence is CSARRLENEQFF. The CDR3 nucleotides read TGCAGTGCTAGGAGACTAGAAAATGAGCAGTTCTTC.